The next 31 T cell receptor beta chains were all read from a single sample in a study of blood T cell repertoires in COVID-19. Libraries were prepared by immunoSEQ multiplex PCR; TCRdb keeps only in-frame clonotypes and omits some of them. The sample holds tens of thousands of clones, more than 80% seen once. The specimen was peripheral blood. The origin of the receptors is an elderly woman with acute or convalescent COVID-19.

The chain joins TRBV7-7 to TRBJ2-1; D perhaps matches TRBD2 (6 bases). With 5 bases removed from V and 4 bases from J, the gap between germline ends came to 15 bases. Looked up from germline, CDR1 is SSHAT and CDR2 is FNYEAQ (reference sequence). This CDR3 contains 15 residues. The CDR3 DNA follows: TGTGCCAGCAGCCCCGAATGGGGGGTTTACAATGAGCAGTTCTTC. It specifies CASSPEWGVYNEQFF. Full variable domain (missing parts from reference TRBV7-7 and TRBJ2-1): GAGVSQSPRYKVTKRGQDVTLRCDPISSHATLYWYQQALGQGPEFLTYFNYEAQPDKSGLPSDRFSAERPEGSISTLTIQRTEQRDSAMYRCASSPEWGVYNEQFFGPGTRLTVL.

The chain couples TRBV10-3 to TRBJ1-1, with TRBD1 matching over 8 bases. The length of the CDR3 is 14 residues. J lost 6 bases, V lost 10 bases, and 13 bases had no gene match. The germline V gene has CDR1 ENHRY and CDR2 SYGVKD. The CDR3 region has the DNA TGTGCCACCAAGCCGACAGGGGAGGAGGCTGAAGCTTTCTTT. It is translated as CATKPTGEEAEAFF.

The gene calls are TRBV6-5 and TRBJ1-5; 7 bases are shared with TRBD1. The CDR3 spans 13 residues. The V and J ends lost 6 bases and 7 bases, in that order; junction bases with no gene match: 6. Germline CDR1 reads MNHEY; CDR2 reads SVGAGI. The CDR3 DNA reads as TGTGCCAGCAGCCAAGACAGGGTCCAGCCCCAGCATTTT. It specifies CASSQDRVQPQHF.

V usage is TRBV11-2 and J usage is TRBJ2-7; TRBD2 aligns across 7 bases. V trimming: 3 bases; J trimming: 3 bases; junction bases outside the gene matches: 8. Germline V gives CDR1 SGHAT, CDR2 FQNNGV. CDR3 length: 15 amino acids. CDR3 region: CASSLGGDSVYEQYF. CDR3 bases: TGTGCCAGCAGCTTGGGGGGGGACTCAGTCTACGAGCAGTACTTC.

The chain has TRBV6-1 and TRBJ2-7; D is ambiguous. V gave up 2 bases and J gave up 2 bases, with 10 bases separating them. CDR1 and CDR2 (germline): MNHNS, SASEGT. The CDR3 is 14 amino acids. CDR3 sequence (DNA): TGTGCCAGCAGTGAAATGTACAGAACCTACGAGCAGTACTTC. As protein: CASSEMYRTYEQYF.

V and J are TRBV6-2 or TRBV6-3 and TRBJ2-1, with D perhaps matching TRBD2 (7 bases). Trimming left V 2 bases short and J 3 bases short, with 14 bases between. The CDR3 covers 16 residues. Germline lookup yields CDR1 MNHEY and CDR2 SVGEGT. This CDR3 is CASSYLSGGLYNEQFF. As DNA, the CDR3 is TGTGCCAGCAGTTACCTCTCCGGGGGGCTCTACAATGAGCAGTTCTTC.

V gene TRBV6-5 combines with J gene TRBJ1-1; 8 bases fit TRBD1. Trimming at V came to 6 bases and at J to 1 base, leaving 4 bases not matched to a gene. This CDR3 spans 14 amino acids. Germline V lookup: CDR1 MNHEY, CDR2 SVGAGI. This CDR3 reads CASRDGTGNTEAFF. The CDR3 DNA reads as TGTGCCAGCAGGGACGGGACAGGGAACACTGAAGCTTTCTTT.

This rearrangement joins TRBV7-2 to TRBJ2-1, with D unresolved. V was cut by 5 bases and J by 9 bases, with 11 bases left in between. Looked up from germline, CDR1 is SGHTA and CDR2 is FQGNSA. CDR3 length: 12 residues. Written as DNA, the CDR3 is TGTGCCAGCAGCGTCCTATTCGGTGAGCAGTTCTTC. Translating it yields CASSVLFGEQFF. The whole variable domain, filled in from reference TRBV7-2 and TRBJ2-1, reads GAGVSQSPSNKVTEKGKDVELRCDPISGHTALYWYRQSLGQGLEFLIYFQGNSAPDKSGLPSDRFSAERTGGSVSTLTIQRTQQEDSAVYLCASSVLFGEQFFGPGTRLTVL.

V is TRBV6-5 and J is TRBJ1-1; 9 bases agree with TRBD1. There are 12 residues in the CDR3. Germline trimming cut 9 bases from V and 10 bases from J; bases unmatched to any gene: 9. The V gene's germline CDR1 is MNHEY and CDR2 SVGAGI. The DNA of the CDR3 is TGTGCCAGAAAAACAGGGGGCGTGCGAGCTTTCTTT. This translates into CARKTGGVRAFF.

This clone was counted a few times. V is TRBV19 and J is TRBJ1-5, with 7 bases identical to TRBD1. The J segment lost 9 bases and the V segment lost 3 bases, leaving 11 bases of the junction unmatched. Germline lookup yields CDR1 LNHDA and CDR2 SQIVND (reference sequence). The CDR3 length is 15 residues. The CDR3 nucleotides read TGTGCCAGTAGTATCCCCGGCCAGGGGGAGTTGCCCCAGCATTTT. Translated: CASSIPGQGELPQHF.

This chain connects TRBV6-5 to TRBJ1-2; 9 bases are shared with TRBD1. Unmatched junction bases numbered 6, after V lost 6 bases and J lost 7 bases. This CDR3 is built from 13 residues. The germline gives CDR1 MNHEY, CDR2 SVGAGI. CDR3 nucleotides: TGTGCCAGCAGGGTACAGGGGGCAGCTGGCTACACCTTC. This gives the protein CASRVQGAAGYTF.

The gene calls are TRBV10-3 and TRBJ1-1; D perhaps matches TRBD1 (6 bases). The V and J ends lost 7 bases and 4 bases respectively, with 16 bases between them. CDR1 and CDR2 (germline): ENHRY, SYGVKD. This CDR3 contains 14 residues. CDR3 region: CAITADRRVTEAFF. The CDR3 coding sequence is TGTGCCATCACTGCCGACAGGCGTGTCACTGAAGCTTTCTTT.

The chain joins TRBV7-9 to TRBJ1-4, with 8 bases lining up with TRBD1. J was trimmed by 4 bases and V by 5 bases; bases with no gene match: 6. Germline assignment: CDR1 SEHNR and CDR2 FQNEAQ (reference sequence). The CDR3 is made up of 15 amino acids. The CDR3 nucleotides read TGTGCCAGCAGCCTGCTTGGACAGGGTAATGAAAAACTGTTTTTT. Translating gives CASSLLGQGNEKLFF.

The CDR3 protein is CASSLWRQNEQFF. The DNA for the CDR3 is TGTGCCAGCTCGTTATGGAGGCAAAATGAGCAGTTCTTC. This chain links TRBV12-3 or TRBV12-4 with TRBJ2-1; tentatively, D is TRBD2 (5 bases). The CDR3 loop spans 13 amino acids. Trimming stripped 8 bases from V and 7 bases from J, with 15 bases between.

The rearrangement uses TRBV2 and TRBJ2-2; 7 positions agree with TRBD2. The CDR3 contains 15 residues. Germline V gene data show CDR1 as SNHLY and CDR2 as FYNNEI. V lost 6 bases, J lost 1 base, and 5 bases stayed unmatched. CDR3 region: CASRRLAGNTGELFF. In DNA, the CDR3 is TGTGCCAGCAGGCGACTAGCAGGGAACACCGGGGAGCTGTTTTTT.

This clone was seen a handful of times. The DNA of the CDR3 is TGTGCCAGCAGCGTAGCTGGCAGCGAAGGTGGGTGGACGCAGTATTTT. Encoded protein: CASSVAGSEGGWTQYF. V gene TRBV9 combines with J gene TRBJ2-3; no firm D call. The V end was cut by 0 bases, the J end by 9 bases, with 20 bases between. The CDR3 totals 16 residues. Per germline, CDR1 SGDLS and CDR2 YYNGEE.

The chain employs TRBV25-1 and TRBJ2-2; 8 bases match TRBD1. Trimming took 5 bases from V and 7 from J; bases not matched to a gene: 9. Germline V gene data show CDR1 as MGHDK and CDR2 as SYGVNS. The CDR3 contains 15 residues. CDR3 sequence reads: CASSSDRVLGGELFF. CDR3 nucleotides: TGTGCCAGCAGTTCGGACAGGGTCCTTGGCGGGGAGCTGTTTTTT. Complete variable domain (other parts from reference TRBV25-1 and TRBJ2-2): EADIYQTPRYLVIGTGKKITLECSQTMGHDKMYWYQQDPGMELHLIHYSYGVNSTEKGDLSSESTVSRIRTEHFPLTLESARPSHTSQYLCASSSDRVLGGELFFGEGSRLTVL.

This clone turned up a few times. The chain combines TRBV5-1 with TRBJ1-1; possibly TRBD1 for D (6 bases). This CDR3 comprises 14 residues. Trimming left V 4 bases short and J 4 bases short, with 14 bases between. The germline V gene has CDR1 SGHRS and CDR2 YFSETQ. CDR3 bases: TGCGCCAGCAGCCCTCACGTCAGGGGCACTGAAGCTTTCTTT. It specifies CASSPHVRGTEAFF.

This chain uses TRBV24-1 with TRBJ2-3, with D perhaps matching TRBD2 (6 bases). Trimming took 2 bases from V and 2 from J, leaving 7 bases between them. The CDR3 has 14 amino acids. The V gene's germline CDR1 is KGHDR and CDR2 SFDVKD. The CDR3 nucleotides are TGTGCCACCAGTGATTCGGGAGACACAGATACGCAGTATTTT. It is translated as CATSDSGDTDTQYF.

The chain recombines TRBV7-3 with TRBJ2-1; 11 positions match TRBD2. Germline lookup yields CDR1 SGHTA and CDR2 FQGTGA. The CDR3 has 15 residues. Germline trimming cut 3 bases from V and 7 bases from J; bases unmatched to any gene: 5. The CDR3 coding sequence is TGTGCCAGCAGCTTGTTGGGACTAGCGGTGAATGAGCAGTTCTTC. This gives the protein CASSLLGLAVNEQFF.

This clone was recorded only once. The genes are TRBV9 and TRBJ2-1; TRBD2 agrees at 10 bases. This CDR3 region has 15 residues. J lost 6 bases, V lost 0 bases, and 3 bases had no gene match. Germline values: CDR1 SGDLS, CDR2 YYNGEE. Here the CDR3 DNA reads TGTGCCAGCAGCGTAGCGAGCGGGAGGGCCAATGAGCAGTTCTTC. Translated, it gives CASSVASGRANEQFF. The variable domain in full, with the rest retrieved from reference TRBV9 and TRBJ2-1, is DSGVTQTPKHLITATGQRVTLRCSPRSGDLSVYWYQQSLDQGLQFLIQYYNGEERAKGNILERFSAQQFPDLHSELNLSSLELGDSALYFCASSVASGRANEQFFGPGTRLTVL.

The CDR3 spells CASSNTRQVNQPQHF. The CDR3 DNA reads TGTGCCAGCAGTAACACCCGACAAGTCAATCAGCCCCAGCATTTT. This sequence joins TRBV2 and TRBJ1-5; D unresolved. This CDR3 has 15 amino acids. CDR1 and CDR2 (germline): SNHLY, FYNNEI. V dropped 5 bases and J dropped 3 bases, with 14 bases sitting between them.

This clone has a single count. V is TRBV10-2 and J is TRBJ1-5; D might be TRBD1 (5 bases). There are 14 residues in the CDR3. Germline CDR1 and CDR2: WSHSY and SAAADI. The V gene lost 8 bases and the J gene lost 2 bases, with 13 bases spanning the gap. The DNA for the CDR3 is TGCGCCAGCTCCAACCAGGGTGGCAATCAGCCCCAGCATTTT. As protein: CASSNQGGNQPQHF.

The V and J genes are TRBV7-3 and TRBJ2-2; D is unresolved. The CDR3 has 14 residues. With 1 base removed from V and 1 base from J, the gap between germline ends came to 4 bases. Germline V gene lookup returns CDR1 SGHTA and CDR2 FQGTGA. The DNA for the CDR3 is TGTGCCAGCAGCTTAAACTGGAACACCGGGGAGCTGTTTTTT. It yields the protein CASSLNWNTGELFF.

The V gene is TRBV5-1, the J gene TRBJ2-5; the D is unclear. With 1 base removed from V and 2 bases from J, the gap between germline ends came to 12 bases. Germline CDR1 SGHRS, CDR2 YFSETQ. This CDR3 has 15 residues. This CDR3 is CASSLSGRNQETQYF. Here the CDR3 DNA reads TGCGCCAGCAGCTTGTCTGGCAGGAATCAAGAGACCCAGTACTTC.

The CDR3: CASSGLFFMEQYF. CDR3 sequence (DNA): TGTGCCAGCAGTGGACTTTTCTTCATGGAGCAGTACTTC. This rearrangement joins TRBV2 to TRBJ2-7; D is uncertain. This CDR3 is 13 amino acids long. V lost 4 bases and J 7 bases, leaving 14 bases between the germline ends. The germline gives CDR1 SNHLY, CDR2 FYNNEI.

This clone was counted a single time. The chain links TRBV19 to TRBJ1-4; D remains ambiguous. Germline lookup yields CDR1 LNHDA and CDR2 SQIVND (reference sequence). There are 15 residues in the CDR3. With 6 bases removed from V and 7 bases from J, the gap between germline ends came to 18 bases. CDR3 nucleotide sequence: TGTGCCAGTAGCCCCGCCGGGTCTTATACTGAAAAACTGTTTTTT. Protein: CASSPAGSYTEKLFF.

This clone has a handful of counts. V is TRBV9 and J is TRBJ2-2; 8 positions match TRBD1. Trimming at V came to 1 base and at J to 1 base, leaving 15 bases not matched to a gene. The CDR3 spans 20 residues. CDR1 and CDR2 from the germline V gene are SGDLS and YYNGEE. CDR3 amino acids: CASSVLSGRDRTLNTGELFF. For the CDR3, the DNA is TGTGCCAGCAGCGTACTTTCCGGCCGGGACAGGACATTGAACACCGGGGAGCTGTTTTTT. Looking up the rest from reference TRBV9 and TRBJ2-2 gives the full variable domain: DSGVTQTPKHLITATGQRVTLRCSPRSGDLSVYWYQQSLDQGLQFLIQYYNGEERAKGNILERFSAQQFPDLHSELNLSSLELGDSALYFCASSVLSGRDRTLNTGELFFGEGSRLTVL.

The chain has TRBV30 and TRBJ1-4, with TRBD1 matching 10 bases. The length of the CDR3 is 17 residues. The V segment lost 5 bases and the J segment 0 bases; nucleotides outside the gene matches: 9. Germline loops: CDR1 GTSNPN, CDR2 SVGIG (reference sequence). The CDR3 DNA reads as TGTGCCTGGTCGGGGGACAGGGGTTTCCCAACTAATGAAAAACTGTTTTTT. It encodes CAWSGDRGFPTNEKLFF. The full variable domain, with the rest looked up from reference TRBV30 and TRBJ1-4, is SQTIHQWPATLVQPVGSPLSLECTVEGTSNPNLYWYRQAAGRGLQLLFYSVGIGQISSEVPQNLSASRPQDRQFILSSKKLLLSDSGFYLCAWSGDRGFPTNEKLFFGSGTQLSVL.

The chain carries TRBV5-1 and TRBJ2-5, with 9 bases aligning to TRBD2. V dropped 0 bases and J dropped 2; count of bases not matched to a gene: 5. Germline CDR1 SGHRS, CDR2 YFSETQ. This CDR3 is built from 16 residues. The CDR3 reads CASSLGVTSGQETQYF. The CDR3 coding sequence is TGCGCCAGCAGCTTGGGTGTGACTAGCGGACAAGAGACCCAGTACTTC.

The rearrangement links TRBV27 to TRBJ1-4; TRBD1 aligns across 9 bases. This CDR3 has 17 residues. V was clipped by 6 bases and J by 5 bases; unmatched bases: 13. The germline V gene encodes CDR1 MNHEY and CDR2 SMNVEV (reference sequence). The CDR3 region has the DNA TGTGCCAGCAGCCCAACAGGGGGCGTGGGGGTAAATGAAAAACTGTTTTTT. This gives the protein CASSPTGGVGVNEKLFF.